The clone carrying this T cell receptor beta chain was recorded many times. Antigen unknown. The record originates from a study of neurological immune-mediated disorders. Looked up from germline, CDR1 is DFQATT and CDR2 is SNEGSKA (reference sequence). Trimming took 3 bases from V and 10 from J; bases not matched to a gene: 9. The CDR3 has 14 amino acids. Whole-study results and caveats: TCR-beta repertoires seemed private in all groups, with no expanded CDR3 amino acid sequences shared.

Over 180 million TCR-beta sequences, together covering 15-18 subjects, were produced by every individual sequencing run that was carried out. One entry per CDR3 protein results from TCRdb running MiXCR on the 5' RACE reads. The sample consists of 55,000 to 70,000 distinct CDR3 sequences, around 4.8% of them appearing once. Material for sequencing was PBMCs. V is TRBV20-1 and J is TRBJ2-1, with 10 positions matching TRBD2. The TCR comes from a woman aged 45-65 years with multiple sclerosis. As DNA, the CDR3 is TGCAGTGCTAGGAGCGGGGGGGCAACTTTCGAGCAGTTCTTC. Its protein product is CSARSGGATFEQFF.